A single T cell receptor beta chain is shown here with its context. The data belong to a study of blood T cell repertoires in COVID-19. With 3 bases removed from V and 1 base from J, the gap between germline ends came to 13 bases. Germline CDR1 LNHDA, CDR2 SQIVND (reference sequence). This CDR3 comprises 16 residues. In the original workflow: Amplified reference gene primers provided the basis for estimating nucleated cell counts. Measured with immunoSEQ multiplex PCR; TCRdb has only the in-frame clones, and not every one. V, J and clone size are those of that table, while D and trimming were read from the DNA. This table has some 170,000 clones, around 80% appearing once.

The specimen sequenced was peripheral blood. The clonotype was recovered from a woman between 65 and 79 years old with acute or convalescent COVID-19. V usage is TRBV19 and J usage is TRBJ1-3; D gene ambiguous. As DNA, the CDR3 is TGTGCCAGTAGTATGAATTCAGGAGGATCTGGAAACACCATATATTTT. Amino acids: CASSMNSGGSGNTIYF. Filled out from reference TRBV19 and TRBJ1-3, the complete variable domain reads DGGITQSPKYLFRKEGQNVTLSCEQNLNHDAMYWYRQDPGQGLRLIYYSQIVNDFQKGDIAEGYSVSREKKESFPLTVTSAQKNPTAFYLCASSMNSGGSGNTIYFGEGSWLTVV.